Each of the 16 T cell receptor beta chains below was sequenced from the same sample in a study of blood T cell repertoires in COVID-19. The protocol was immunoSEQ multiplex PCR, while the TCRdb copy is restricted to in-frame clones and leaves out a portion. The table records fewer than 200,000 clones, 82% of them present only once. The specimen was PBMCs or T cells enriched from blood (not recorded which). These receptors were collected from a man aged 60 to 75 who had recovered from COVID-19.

CDR3 amino acids: CASSTQRSYNSPLHF. The CDR3 nucleotides are TGTGCCAGCAGTACTCAGAGGTCCTATAATTCACCCCTCCACTTT. V usage is TRBV28 and J usage is TRBJ1-6; the D is unclear. The CDR3 length is 15 residues. Per the germline V gene, CDR1 is MDHEN and CDR2 is SYDVKM. The germline V and J ends were trimmed by 5 bases and 1 base, with 9 bases remaining between them. Supplemented by reference TRBV28 and TRBJ1-6, the full variable domain reads DVKVTQSSRYLVKRTGEKVFLECVQDMDHENMFWYRQDPGLGLRLIYFSYDVKMKEKGDIPEGYSVSREKKERFSLILESASTNQTSMYLCASSTQRSYNSPLHFGNGTRLTVT.

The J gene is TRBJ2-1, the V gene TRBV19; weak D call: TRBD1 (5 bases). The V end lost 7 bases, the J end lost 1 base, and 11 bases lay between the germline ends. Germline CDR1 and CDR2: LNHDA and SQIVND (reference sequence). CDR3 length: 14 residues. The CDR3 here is CASMVGVSYNEQFF. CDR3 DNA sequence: TGTGCCAGTATGGTAGGGGTATCCTACAATGAGCAGTTCTTC.

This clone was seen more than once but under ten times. The CDR3 nucleotides are TGTGCCAGTAGTTTGGGACAGGCTAGCAATCAGCCCCAGCATTTT. As protein: CASSLGQASNQPQHF. The genes are TRBV19 and TRBJ1-5; 8 bases are a match to TRBD1. The length of the CDR3 is 15 residues. J lost 0 bases, V lost 5 bases, and 3 bases had no gene match. The germline gives CDR1 LNHDA, CDR2 SQIVND (reference sequence).

The CDR3, as DNA: TGTGCCAGCAGCCACGGCCCGGGACAGGGGGCTTTTGATAGCAATCAGCCCCAGCATTTT. Translating gives CASSHGPGQGAFDSNQPQHF. V and J are TRBV3-1 (or the pseudogene TRBV3-2) and TRBJ1-5; 12 bases map to TRBD1. The germline V gene encodes CDR1 LGHDT and CDR2 YNNKEL (reference sequence). With 3 bases clipped from V and 0 bases from J, the junction kept 12 bases outside the gene matches. There are 20 residues in the CDR3.

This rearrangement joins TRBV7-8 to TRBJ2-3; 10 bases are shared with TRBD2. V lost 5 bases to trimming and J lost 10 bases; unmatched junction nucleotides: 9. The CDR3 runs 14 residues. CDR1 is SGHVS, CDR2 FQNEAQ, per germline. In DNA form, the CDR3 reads TGTGCCAGCAGCCCTCTAGCGGGAGCCCAGCCGCAGTATTTT. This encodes CASSPLAGAQPQYF.

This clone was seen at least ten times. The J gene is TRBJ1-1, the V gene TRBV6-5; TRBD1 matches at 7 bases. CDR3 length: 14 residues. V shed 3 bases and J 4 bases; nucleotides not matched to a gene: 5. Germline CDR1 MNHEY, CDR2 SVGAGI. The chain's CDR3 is CASSYRQGPTEAFF. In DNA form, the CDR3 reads TGTGCCAGCAGTTATCGACAGGGTCCCACTGAAGCTTTCTTT.

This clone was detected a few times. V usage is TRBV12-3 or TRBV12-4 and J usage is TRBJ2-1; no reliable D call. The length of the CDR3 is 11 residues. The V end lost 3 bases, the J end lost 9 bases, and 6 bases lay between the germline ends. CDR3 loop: CASSFPGEQFF. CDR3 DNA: TGTGCCAGCAGTTTTCCGGGTGAGCAGTTCTTC.

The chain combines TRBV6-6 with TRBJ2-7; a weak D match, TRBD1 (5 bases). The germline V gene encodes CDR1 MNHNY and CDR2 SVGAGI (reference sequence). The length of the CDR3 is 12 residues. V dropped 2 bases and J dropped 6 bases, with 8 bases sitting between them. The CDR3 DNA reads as TGTGCCAGCAGTTACCCAGGGATCGAGCAGTACTTC. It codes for CASSYPGIEQYF.

The CDR3 DNA sequence: TGTGCCAGTAGTATTGGTTTACTGATCACCGGGGAGCTGTTTTTT. It translates to CASSIGLLITGELFF. This chain links TRBV19 with TRBJ2-2; D is unresolved. The CDR3 extends over 15 amino acids. V was clipped by 3 bases and J by 4 bases, with 12 bases between them. CDR1 is LNHDA and CDR2 is SQIVND in the germline V gene (reference sequence).

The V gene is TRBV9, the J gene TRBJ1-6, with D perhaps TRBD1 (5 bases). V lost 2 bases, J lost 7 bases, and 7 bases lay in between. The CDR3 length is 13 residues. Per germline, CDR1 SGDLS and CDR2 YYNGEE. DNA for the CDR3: TGTGCCAGCAGCGTGCAGGGAAATTCACCCCTCCACTTT. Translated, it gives CASSVQGNSPLHF.

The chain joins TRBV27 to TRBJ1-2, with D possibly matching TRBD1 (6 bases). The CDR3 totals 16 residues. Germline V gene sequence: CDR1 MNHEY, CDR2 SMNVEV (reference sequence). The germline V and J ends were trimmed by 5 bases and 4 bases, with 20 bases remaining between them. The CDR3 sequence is CASSPQGHWSLYGYTF. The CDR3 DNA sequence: TGTGCCAGCAGTCCCCAGGGACACTGGTCCCTCTATGGCTACACCTTC.

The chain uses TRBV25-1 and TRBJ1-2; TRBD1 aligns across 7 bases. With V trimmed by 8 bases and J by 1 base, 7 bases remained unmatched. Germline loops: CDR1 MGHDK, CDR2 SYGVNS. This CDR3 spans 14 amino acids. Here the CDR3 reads CASGGDSVNYGYTF. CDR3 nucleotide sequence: TGTGCCAGCGGAGGGGACAGCGTTAACTATGGCTACACCTTC.

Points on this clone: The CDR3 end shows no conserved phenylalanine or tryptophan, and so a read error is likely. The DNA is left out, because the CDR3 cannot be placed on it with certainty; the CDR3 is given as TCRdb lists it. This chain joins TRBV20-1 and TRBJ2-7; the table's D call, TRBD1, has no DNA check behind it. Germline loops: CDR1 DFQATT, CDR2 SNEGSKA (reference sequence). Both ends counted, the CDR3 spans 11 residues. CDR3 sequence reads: CSASKPGQAVY.

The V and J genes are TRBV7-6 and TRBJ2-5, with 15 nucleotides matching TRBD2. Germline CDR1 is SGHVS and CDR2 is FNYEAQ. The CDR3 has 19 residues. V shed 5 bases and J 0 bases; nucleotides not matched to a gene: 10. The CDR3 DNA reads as TGTGCCAGCAGCCCTCTAGGGACTAGCGGGGGGCCAAACCAAGAGACCCAGTACTTC. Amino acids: CASSPLGTSGGPNQETQYF.

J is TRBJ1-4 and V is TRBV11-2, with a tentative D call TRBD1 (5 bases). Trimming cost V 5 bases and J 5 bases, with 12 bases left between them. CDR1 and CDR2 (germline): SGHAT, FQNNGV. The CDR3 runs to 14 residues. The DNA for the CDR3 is TGTGCCAGCAGCGCAGACAGAATAAATGAAAAACTGTTTTTT. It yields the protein CASSADRINEKLFF.

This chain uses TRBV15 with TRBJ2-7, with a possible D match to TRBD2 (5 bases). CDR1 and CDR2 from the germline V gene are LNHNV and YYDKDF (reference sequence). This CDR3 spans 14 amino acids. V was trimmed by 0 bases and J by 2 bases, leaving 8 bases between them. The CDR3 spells CATSRDPGTYEQYF. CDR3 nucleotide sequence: TGTGCCACCAGCAGAGATCCGGGAACCTACGAGCAGTACTTC.